The sample holds many counts of the clone carrying this T cell receptor (beta chain). As yet, its antigen is unknown. The data originate from a study of HIV-infected patients and healthy controls. General study points: Size-matched repertoire data failed to replicate the apparent Gini index recovery after therapy in HIV-infected patients. Healthy controls carried many MAIT alpha-chain CDR3s, while HIV+ repertoires had few.

All unsorted peripheral T cells were captured because whole blood was used without fractionation. Control samples came from approximately 11 uninfected healthy donors, a few of them resampled after two to four months. About 500 ng RNA was reverse transcribed with alpha and beta constant-region primers. Using multiplexing indices, alpha and beta chain libraries were generated apart by chain-specific third strand synthesis. MiXCR, run by TCRdb on the 5' RACE reads, gives a single entry per CDR3 protein. The sample holds around 20,000 distinct CDR3 sequences, around 8.3% seen once. Trimming left V 7 bases short and J 1 base short, with 13 bases between. Looked up from germline, CDR1 is SQVTM and CDR2 is ANQGSEA. The CDR3 length is 13 residues.

The TCR was taken from an adult in good health. Sequencing was done on a sample of blood. This chain connects TRBV29-1 to TRBJ2-5; D tentatively fits TRBD1 or TRBD2 (6 bases each). The CDR3 nucleotides are TGCAGCGCGGGGGTGGGGGCCCAAGAGACCCAGTACTTC. Amino acid sequence: CSAGVGAQETQYF.